This T cell receptor (beta chain) emerged from a study of T cell repertoires in cytomegalovirus infection. Whole-study context: HLA-C-restricted CMV epitopes, recently identified, and well-studied HLA-B-restricted ones were used by the study. Based on public TCR beta signatures, there were indications of CMV infection and of a matching HLA type.

To note about this clonotype: Its antigen remains unidentified.

CDR1 SGHTA and CDR2 FQGNSA come from the germline V gene. V was trimmed by 1 base and J by 1 base, leaving 16 bases between them. The CDR3 has 17 amino acids. MiXCR, applied by TCRdb to the reads, yields one record per CDR3 protein. The repertoire holds some 500,000 distinct CDR3 sequences, with 40% as singletons. Study-level points and caveats: Of the TCR beta families, the public ones yielded a cumulative frequency that identified carriers of CMV plus the relevant HLA.

The chain is built from TRBV7-2 and TRBJ2-5, with D possibly TRBD2 on 7 matching bases. Sequences were derived from cultured PBMCs, sampled from culture after CMV antigen stimulation. The receptor was isolated from a human donor in good health (CMV status not recorded). Some clones in this sample may be carry-over from other donors' samples. In nucleotides, the CDR3 is TGTGCCAGCAGCTTAGGGGGGAGGGGGGGTGTCCAAGAGACCCAGTACTTC. Protein: CASSLGGRGGVQETQYF.